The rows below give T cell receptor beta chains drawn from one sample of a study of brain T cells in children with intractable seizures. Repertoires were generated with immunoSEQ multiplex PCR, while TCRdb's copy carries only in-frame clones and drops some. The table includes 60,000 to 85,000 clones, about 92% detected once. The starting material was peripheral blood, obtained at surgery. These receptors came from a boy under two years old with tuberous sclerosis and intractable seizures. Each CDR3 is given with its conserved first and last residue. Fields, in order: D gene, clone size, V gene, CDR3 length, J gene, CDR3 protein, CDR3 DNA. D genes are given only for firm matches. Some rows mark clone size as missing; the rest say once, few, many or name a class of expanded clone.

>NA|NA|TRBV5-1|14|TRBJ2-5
CASSLVGGQETQYF
TGCGCCAGCAGCTTGGTAGGGGGCCAAGAGACCCAGTACTTC
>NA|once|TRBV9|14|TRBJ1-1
CASSVGLQGTEAFF
TGTGCCAGCAGCGTAGGGCTACAGGGCACTGAAGCTTTCTTT
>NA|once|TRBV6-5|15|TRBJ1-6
CASSYFSGGNSPLHF
TGTGCCAGCAGTTACTTCTCGGGGGGGAATTCACCCCTCCACTTT
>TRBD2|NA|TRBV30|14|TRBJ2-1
CAWRLAGAGNEQFF
TGTGCCTGGAGACTAGCGGGAGCTGGCAATGAGCAGTTCTTC
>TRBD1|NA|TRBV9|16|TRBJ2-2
CASSTGTGGHTGELFF
TGTGCCAGCAGCACCGGGACAGGGGGCCACACCGGGGAGCTGTTTTTT
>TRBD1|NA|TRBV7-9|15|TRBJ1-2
CASSLGGGTGEGYTF
TGTGCCAGCAGCTTAGGTGGTGGGACAGGGGAAGGCTACACCTTC
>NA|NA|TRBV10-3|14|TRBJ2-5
CAISRDRTSETQYF
TGTGCCATCAGCCGGGACCGAACCTCGGAGACCCAGTACTTC
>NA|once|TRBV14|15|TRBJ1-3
CASSRQGLTGNTIYF
TGTGCCAGCAGCCGGCAGGGGCTAACTGGAAACACCATATATTTT
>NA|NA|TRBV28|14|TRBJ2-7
CASGAIGSSYEQYF
TGTGCCAGCGGGGCGATAGGGTCAAGCTACGAGCAGTACTTC
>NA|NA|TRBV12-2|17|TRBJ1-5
CASRRTNSVMIEQPQHF
TGTGCAAGTCGCCGGACTAACAGCGTTATGATCGAACAGCCCCAGCATTTT
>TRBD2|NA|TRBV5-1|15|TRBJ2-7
CASSRTSAKFYEQYF
TGCGCCAGCAGCCGGACTAGCGCAAAGTTCTACGAGCAGTACTTC
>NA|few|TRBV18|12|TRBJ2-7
CASSLDPYEQYF
TGTGCCAGCTCACTGGACCCCTACGAGCAGTACTTC
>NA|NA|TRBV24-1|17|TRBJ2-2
CATSDYHRVYGTGELFF
TGTGCCACCAGTGATTACCACAGGGTTTATGGAACCGGGGAGCTGTTTTTT
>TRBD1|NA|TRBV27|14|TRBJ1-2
CASSLSGTVYGYTF
TGTGCCAGCAGTTTATCGGGGACAGTCTATGGCTACACCTTC
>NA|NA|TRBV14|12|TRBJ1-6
CASSMINSPLHF
TGTGCCAGCAGCATGATCAATTCACCCCTCCACTTT
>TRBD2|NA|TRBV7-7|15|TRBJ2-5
CASSLDGGARETQYF
TGTGCTAGCAGCTTAGACGGGGGGGCCCGGGAGACCCAGTACTTC
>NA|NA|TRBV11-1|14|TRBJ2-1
CASSLAGTYNEQFF
TGTGCCAGCAGCTTAGCGGGGACCTACAATGAGCAGTTCTTC
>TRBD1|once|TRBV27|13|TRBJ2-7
CASSPWDRYEQYF
TGTGCCAGCAGTCCTTGGGACAGATACGAGCAGTACTTC
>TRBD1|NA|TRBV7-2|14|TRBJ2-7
CASSSRQGTYEQYF
TGTGCCAGCAGCTCCAGACAGGGTACCTACGAGCAGTACTTC
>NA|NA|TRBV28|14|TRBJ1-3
CASSLSRIVYTIYF
TGTGCCAGCAGTTTATCCCGTATCGTCTACACCATATATTTT
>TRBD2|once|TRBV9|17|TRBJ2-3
CASSVGRLAVTTDTQYF
TGTGCCAGCAGCGTAGGTCGCCTAGCGGTAACCACAGATACGCAGTATTTT
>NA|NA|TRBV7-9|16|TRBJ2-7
CASSSSPPDRIYEQYF
TGTGCCAGCAGCTCCTCACCGCCGGACAGAATCTACGAGCAGTACTTC